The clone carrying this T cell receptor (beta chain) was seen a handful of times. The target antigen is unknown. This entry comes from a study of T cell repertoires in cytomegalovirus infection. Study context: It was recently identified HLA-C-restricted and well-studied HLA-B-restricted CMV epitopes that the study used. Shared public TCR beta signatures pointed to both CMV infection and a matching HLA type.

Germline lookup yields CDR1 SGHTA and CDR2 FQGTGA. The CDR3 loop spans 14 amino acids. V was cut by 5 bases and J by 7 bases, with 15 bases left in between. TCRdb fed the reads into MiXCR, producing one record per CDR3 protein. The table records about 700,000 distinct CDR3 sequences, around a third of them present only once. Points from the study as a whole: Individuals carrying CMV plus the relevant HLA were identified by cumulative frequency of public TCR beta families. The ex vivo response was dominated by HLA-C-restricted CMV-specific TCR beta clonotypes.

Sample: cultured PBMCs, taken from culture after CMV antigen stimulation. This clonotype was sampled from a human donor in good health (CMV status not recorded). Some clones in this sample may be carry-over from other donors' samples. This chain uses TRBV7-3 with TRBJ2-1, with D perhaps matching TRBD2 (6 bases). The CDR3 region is CASSRWTNENEQFF. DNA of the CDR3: TGTGCCAGCAGCCGATGGACTAACGAAAATGAGCAGTTCTTC.